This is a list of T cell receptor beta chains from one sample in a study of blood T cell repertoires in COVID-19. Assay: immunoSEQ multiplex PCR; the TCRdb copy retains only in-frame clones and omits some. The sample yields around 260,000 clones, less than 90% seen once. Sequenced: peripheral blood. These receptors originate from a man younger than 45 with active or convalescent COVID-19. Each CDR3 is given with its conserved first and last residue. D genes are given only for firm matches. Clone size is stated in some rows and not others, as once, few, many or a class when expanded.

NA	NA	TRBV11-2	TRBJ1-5	TGTGCCAGCAGCCGAGCAGGGGTGGGACAGCCCCAGCATTTT	CASSRAGVGQPQHF
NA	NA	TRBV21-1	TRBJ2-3	TGTGCCAGCAGGAGGTATACAGGGGGCTGCGATACGCAGTATTTT	CASRRYTGGCDTQYF
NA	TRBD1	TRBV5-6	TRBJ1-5	TGTGCCAGCAGTCGAGTCGGACAGGGCGTTTATCAGCCCCAGCATTTT	CASSRVGQGVYQPQHF
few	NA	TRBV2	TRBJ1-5	TGTGCAGTCGGGGGACTCGACGGCAATCAGCCCCAGCATTTT	CAVGGLDGNQPQHF
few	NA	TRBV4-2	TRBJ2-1	TGTGCCAGCAGCCTGACCTCGGCAGGGTCCTACAATGAGCAGTTCTTC	CASSLTSAGSYNEQFF
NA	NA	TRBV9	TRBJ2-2	TGTGCCAGCAGCGTACTGCAGGACACCGGGGAGCTGTTTTTT	CASSVLQDTGELFF
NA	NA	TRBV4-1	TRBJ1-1	TGCGCCAGCAGCCACGTGCCAGGGAACACTGAAGCTTTCTTT	CASSHVPGNTEAFF
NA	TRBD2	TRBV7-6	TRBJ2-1	TGTGCCAGCAGCCCCACGGGACTAGCGGGGGGCGAAATCAATGAGCAGTTCTTC	CASSPTGLAGGEINEQFF
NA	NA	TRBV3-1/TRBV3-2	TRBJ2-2	TGTGCCAGCAGCCAAGGGGCGGGAACCGGGGAGCTGTTTTTT	CASSQGAGTGELFF
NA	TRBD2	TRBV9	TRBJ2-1	TGTGCCAGCAGCGGCGGGGGGGATATTAGTCATGAGCAGTTCTTC	CASSGGGDISHEQFF
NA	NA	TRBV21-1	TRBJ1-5	TGTGCCAGCTCCGGGACAGGGGGTCAGCCCCAGCATTTT	CASSGTGGQPQHF
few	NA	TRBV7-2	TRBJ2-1	TGTGCCAGCACCCCAGGACTAATTGCAGGGGAGCAGTTCTTC	CASTPGLIAGEQFF